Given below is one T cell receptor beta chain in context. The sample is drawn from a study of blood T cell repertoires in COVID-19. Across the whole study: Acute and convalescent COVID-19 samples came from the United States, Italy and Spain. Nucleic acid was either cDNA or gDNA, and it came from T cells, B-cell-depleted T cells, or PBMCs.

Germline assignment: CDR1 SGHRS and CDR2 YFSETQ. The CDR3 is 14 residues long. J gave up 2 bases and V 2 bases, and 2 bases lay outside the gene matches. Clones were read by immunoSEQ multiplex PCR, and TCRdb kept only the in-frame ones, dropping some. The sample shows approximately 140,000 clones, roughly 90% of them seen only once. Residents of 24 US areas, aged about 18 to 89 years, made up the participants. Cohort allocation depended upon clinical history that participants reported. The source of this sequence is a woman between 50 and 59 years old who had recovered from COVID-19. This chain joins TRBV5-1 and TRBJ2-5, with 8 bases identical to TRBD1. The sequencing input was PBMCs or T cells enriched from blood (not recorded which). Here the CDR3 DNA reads TGCGCCAGCAGCTTAGGACAGGGACAAGAGACCCAGTACTTC. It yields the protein CASSLGQGQETQYF.